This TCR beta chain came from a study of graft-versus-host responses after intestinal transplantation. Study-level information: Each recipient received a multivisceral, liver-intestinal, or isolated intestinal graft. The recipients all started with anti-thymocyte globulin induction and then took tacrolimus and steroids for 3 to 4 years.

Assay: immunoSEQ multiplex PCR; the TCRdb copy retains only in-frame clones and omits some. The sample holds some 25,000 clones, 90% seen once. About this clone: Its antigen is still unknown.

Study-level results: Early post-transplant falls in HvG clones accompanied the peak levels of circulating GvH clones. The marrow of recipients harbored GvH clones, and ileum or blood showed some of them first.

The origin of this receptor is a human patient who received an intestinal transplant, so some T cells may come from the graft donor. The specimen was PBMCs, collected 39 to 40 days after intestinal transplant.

The CDR3 region is CASSPSQGAWDGYTF. The CDR3 DNA sequence: TGTGCCAGCAGCCCTTCGCAGGGGGCTTGGGATGGCTACACCTTC. The chain employs TRBV5-6 and TRBJ1-2; TRBD1 matches at 8 bases. Germline lookup yields CDR1 SGHDT and CDR2 YYEEEE. CDR3 length equals 15 residues. V trimming: 4 bases; J trimming: 6 bases; junction bases outside the gene matches: 11.